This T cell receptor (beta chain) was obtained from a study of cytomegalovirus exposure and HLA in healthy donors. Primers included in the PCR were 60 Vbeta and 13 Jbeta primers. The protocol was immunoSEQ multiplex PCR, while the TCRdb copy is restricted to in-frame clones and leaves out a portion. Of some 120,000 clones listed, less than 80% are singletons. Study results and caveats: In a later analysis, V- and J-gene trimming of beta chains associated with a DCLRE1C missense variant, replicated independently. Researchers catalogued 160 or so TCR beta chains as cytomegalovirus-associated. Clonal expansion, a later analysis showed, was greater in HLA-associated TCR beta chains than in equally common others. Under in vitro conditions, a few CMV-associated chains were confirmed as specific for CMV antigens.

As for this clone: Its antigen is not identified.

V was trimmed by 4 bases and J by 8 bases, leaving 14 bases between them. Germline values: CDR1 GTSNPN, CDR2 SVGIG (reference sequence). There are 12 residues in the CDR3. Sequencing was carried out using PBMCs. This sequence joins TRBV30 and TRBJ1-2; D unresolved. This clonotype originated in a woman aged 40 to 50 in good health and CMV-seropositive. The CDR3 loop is CAWKRYLRGYTF. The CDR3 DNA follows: TGTGCCTGGAAACGGTACTTGAGGGGCTACACCTTC.